This TCR beta chain was recorded in a study of early T cells in non-severe SARS-CoV-2 infection. Study-wide background: Bulk RNA taken from unsorted whole blood was sequenced, leaving chains unpaired. General study findings and limits: Lookups in VDJdb leaned toward anti-spike CD8 responses and missed private and CD4 specificities.

A word on this clonotype: Antigen unknown.

Unique molecular identifiers were attached to individual cDNA molecules. TCRdb reprocessed the 5' RACE reads via MiXCR and lists one record per CDR3 protein. The table shows tens of thousands of distinct CDR3 sequences, with over 9.5% occurring only once. J was trimmed by 7 bases and V by 4 bases; bases with no gene match: 2. CDR1 is MNHEY and CDR2 is SMNVEV in the germline V gene (reference sequence). The length of the CDR3 is 13 residues. The sequence was obtained from an adult who was a healthcare worker with PCR-confirmed SARS-CoV-2 infection or an uninfected control (not recorded which). The source material was whole blood. The chain carries TRBV27 and TRBJ1-5; 9 bases agree with TRBD1. The chain's CDR3 is CASSSQGAQPQHF. The CDR3 DNA reads as TGTGCCAGCAGTTCACAGGGGGCCCAGCCCCAGCATTTT.